This T cell receptor (beta chain) was found in a study of T cells expressing NK-cell markers. The overall study: Sorted CD3+CD56+NKG2C+, CD3+CD56+NKG2C- and CD3+CD56-NKG2C+ T cells supplied TCR beta repertoires. Just one sequenced donor of eight was HCMV-seronegative, while seven were seropositive. Study results and limitations: Several donors' CD3+CD56-NKG2C+ cells were dominated by the same clonotypes.

About this clonotype itself: Its antigen remains unknown.

There are 15 residues in the CDR3. From germline, CDR1 is SGHTA and CDR2 FQGTGA. Each CDR3 protein gets one entry in TCRdb, which reprocessed the 5' RACE reads and gives no DNA. The sample holds about 150,000 distinct CDR3 sequences. The V call is TRBV7-3, the J call TRBJ2-5. Sequencing was carried out using blood T cells: a sorted CD56 or NKG2C T cell subset, CD4+ or CD8+ T cells, or bulk PBMC T cells (not recorded which). The origin of this receptor is a man aged 18 to 70 in good health. The CDR3 sequence is CASSLGVYPQETQYF. Drawing the rest from reference TRBV7-3 and TRBJ2-5, the complete variable domain is GAGVSQTPSNKVTEKGKYVELRCDPISGHTALYWYRQSLGQGPEFLIYFQGTGAADDSGLPNDRFFAVRPEGSVSTLKIQRTERGDSAVYLCASSLGVYPQETQYFGPGTRLLVL.